This TCR beta chain came from a study of cytotoxic CD8 clonotypes in ibrutinib-treated CLL. Study overall: The study recorded mean values of approximately 260,000 productive templates and approximately 94,000 productive rearrangements per sample.

With regard to this clone: Its antigen is currently unknown.

Sequenced by immunoSEQ multiplex PCR; TCRdb stores in-frame clones only, minus some. The sample shows about 130,000 clones, approximately 81% of them seen only once. Study outcomes and limitations: Public clonotypes, an uncommon group, contracted or remained stable on treatment. There were differences in sampling times between sustained-remission and progressing patients.

Trimming cost V 5 bases and J 4 bases; bases outside gene matches: 4. Germline CDR1 reads MNHEY; CDR2 reads SVGAGI. This CDR3 region has 15 residues. This sample comprised PBMCs, obtained after 12 months of ibrutinib treatment. The clonotype originates from a human donor with chronic lymphocytic leukemia. The chain recombines TRBV6-5 with TRBJ2-1; 11 nucleotides align to TRBD2. The chain's CDR3 is CASSKTSGTYNEQFF. The DNA of the CDR3 is TGTGCCAGCAGTAAGACTAGCGGGACTTACAATGAGCAGTTCTTC.